This T cell receptor beta chain was captured in a study of cytomegalovirus exposure and HLA in healthy donors. Study as a whole: HLA-typed donors contributed 65 million to 95 million unique TCRs, which were held in an early data release. Overall study results and limits: Roughly even sequencing depth across donors was the assumption behind the presence/absence analyses.

Germline V gene sequence: CDR1 SNHLY, CDR2 FYNNEI. V lost 1 base and J lost 0, with 22 bases in between. CDR3 size: 21 residues. Primers for the PCR totalled 60 Vbeta and 13 Jbeta. Assay: immunoSEQ multiplex PCR; the TCRdb copy retains only in-frame clones and omits some. The repertoire holds 150,000 to 200,000 clones, with about 69% as singletons. Points on this clone: What it binds is unknown.

This clonotype was sampled from a human donor in good health. Sequenced input: PBMCs. V is TRBV2 and J is TRBJ2-6; possibly TRBD1 for D (5 bases). The CDR3 DNA sequence: TGTGCCAGCAGTGAAGGGGTCTATGAAGAGACAGCCTCCTCTGGGGCCAACGTCCTGACTTTC. The encoded protein is CASSEGVYEETASSGANVLTF.